The T cell receptor beta chain under discussion was sequenced for a study of Ad26.COV2.S vaccination and SARS-CoV-2 variants. Regarding the study as a whole: Higher spike-specific TCR breadth was found in vaccine recipients than in placebo recipients.

V trimming: 1 base; J trimming: 4 bases; junction bases outside the gene matches: 4. In germline, CDR1 is SGHTA, CDR2 FQGNSA. The CDR3 has 14 amino acids. Specified treatment: some 19 received Ad26.COV2.S at low or high dose, single or two shots; roughly five received placebo; per-sample allocation not given. Repertoires come from day 63 after the first vaccine or placebo injection. The donor was a Boston adult aged 18-55 years. Sequencing used immunoSEQ multiplex PCR; TCRdb keeps in-frame clones, though not all of them. The table has about half a million clones, approximately 90% seen once. A note on this clone: No antigen is known for it.

The TCR originated in a person between 18 and 59 years old who received the Ad26.COV2.S COVID-19 vaccine or a placebo. This sequence joins TRBV7-2 and TRBJ2-7, with 7 positions matching TRBD2. Material: peripheral blood, obtained in a trial of Ad26.COV2.S vaccine versus placebo. The DNA of the CDR3 is TGTGCCAGCAGCTTAGTAATGGGAGGGTACGAGCAGTACTTC. It encodes CASSLVMGGYEQYF.